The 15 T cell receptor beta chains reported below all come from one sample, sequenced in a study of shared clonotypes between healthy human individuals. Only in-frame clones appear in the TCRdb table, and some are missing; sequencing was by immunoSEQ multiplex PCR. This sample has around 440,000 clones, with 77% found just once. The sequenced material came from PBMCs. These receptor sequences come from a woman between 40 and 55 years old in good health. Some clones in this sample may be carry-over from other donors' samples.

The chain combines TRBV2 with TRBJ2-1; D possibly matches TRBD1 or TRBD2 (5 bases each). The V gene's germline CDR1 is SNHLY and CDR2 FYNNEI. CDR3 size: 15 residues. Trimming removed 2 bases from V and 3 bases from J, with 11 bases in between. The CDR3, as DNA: TGTGCCAGCAGTGAAAGGCAGGGAGTCTACAATGAGCAGTTCTTC. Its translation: CASSERQGVYNEQFF.

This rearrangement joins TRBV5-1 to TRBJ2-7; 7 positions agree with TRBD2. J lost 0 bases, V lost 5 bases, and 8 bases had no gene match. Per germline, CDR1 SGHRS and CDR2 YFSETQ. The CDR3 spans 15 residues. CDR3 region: CASSPGGHSSYEQYF. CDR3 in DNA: TGCGCCAGCAGTCCGGGAGGCCATAGCTCCTACGAGCAGTACTTC.

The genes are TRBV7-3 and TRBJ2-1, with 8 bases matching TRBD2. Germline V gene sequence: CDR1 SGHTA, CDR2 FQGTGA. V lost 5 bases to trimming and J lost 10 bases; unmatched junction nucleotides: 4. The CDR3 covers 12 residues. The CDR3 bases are TGTGCCAGCAGCGATAGCGGGAAGGAGCAGTTCTTC. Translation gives CASSDSGKEQFF.

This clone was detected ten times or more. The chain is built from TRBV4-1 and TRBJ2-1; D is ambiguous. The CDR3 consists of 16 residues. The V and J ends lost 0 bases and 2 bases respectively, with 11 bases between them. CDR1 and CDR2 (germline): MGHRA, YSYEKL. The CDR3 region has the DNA TGCGCCAGCAGCCAAGATGAGGTACAAACCTACAATGAGCAGTTCTTC. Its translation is CASSQDEVQTYNEQFF.

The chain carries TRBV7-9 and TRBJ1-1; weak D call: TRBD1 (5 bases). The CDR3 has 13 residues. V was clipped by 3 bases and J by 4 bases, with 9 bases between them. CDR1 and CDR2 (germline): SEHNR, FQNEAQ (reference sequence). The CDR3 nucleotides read TGTGCCAGCAGCTTCGGGACGGTCACTGAAGCTTTCTTT. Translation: CASSFGTVTEAFF.

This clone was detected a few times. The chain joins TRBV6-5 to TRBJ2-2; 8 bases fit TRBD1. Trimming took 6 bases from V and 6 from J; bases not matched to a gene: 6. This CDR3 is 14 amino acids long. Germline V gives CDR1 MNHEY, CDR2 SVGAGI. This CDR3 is CASRHPGGSGELFF. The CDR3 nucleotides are TGTGCCAGCAGGCATCCAGGGGGCTCCGGGGAGCTGTTTTTT.

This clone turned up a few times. The DNA for the CDR3 is TGTGCCACCAGCAGGAGACAGGGGTGGAACACTGAAGCTTTCTTT. Residues: CATSRRQGWNTEAFF. J is TRBJ1-1 and V is TRBV15; TRBD1 aligns across 8 bases. The ends lost 3 bases at V and 1 base at J; junction bases unmatched: 4. Germline lookup yields CDR1 LNHNV and CDR2 YYDKDF (reference sequence). The CDR3 totals 15 residues.

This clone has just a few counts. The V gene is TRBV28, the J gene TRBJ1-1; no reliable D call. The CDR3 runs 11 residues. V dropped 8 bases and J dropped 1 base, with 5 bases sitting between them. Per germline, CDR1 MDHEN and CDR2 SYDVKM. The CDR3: CASAGNTEAFF. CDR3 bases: TGTGCCAGCGCGGGGAACACTGAAGCTTTCTTT.

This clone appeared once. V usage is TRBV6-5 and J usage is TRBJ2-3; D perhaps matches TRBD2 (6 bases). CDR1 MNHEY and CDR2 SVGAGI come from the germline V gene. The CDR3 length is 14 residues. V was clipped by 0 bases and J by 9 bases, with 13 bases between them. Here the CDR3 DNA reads TGTGCCAGCAGTTACTCGAGACCCGCGGGGACGCAGTATTTT. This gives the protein CASSYSRPAGTQYF.

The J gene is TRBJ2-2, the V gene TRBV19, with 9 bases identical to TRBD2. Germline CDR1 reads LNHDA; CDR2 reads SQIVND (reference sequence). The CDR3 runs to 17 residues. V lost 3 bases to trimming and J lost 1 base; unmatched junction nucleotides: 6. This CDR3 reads CASSISSGRLNTGELFF. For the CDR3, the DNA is TGTGCCAGTAGTATCAGTAGCGGGAGACTGAACACCGGGGAGCTGTTTTTT.

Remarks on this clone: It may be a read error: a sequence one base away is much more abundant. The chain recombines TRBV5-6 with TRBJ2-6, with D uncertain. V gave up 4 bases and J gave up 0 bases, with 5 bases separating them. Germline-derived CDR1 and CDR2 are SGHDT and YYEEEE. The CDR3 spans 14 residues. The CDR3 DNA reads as TGTGCCAGCAGCCGTGACTCTGGGGCCAACGTCCTGACTTTC. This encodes CASSRDSGANVLTF. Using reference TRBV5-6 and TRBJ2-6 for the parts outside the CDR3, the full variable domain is DAGVTQSPTHLIKTRGQQVTLRCSPKSGHDTVSWYQQALGQGPQFIFQYYEEEERQRGNFPDRFSGHQFPNYSSELNVNALLLGDSALYLCASSRDSGANVLTFGAGSRLTVL.

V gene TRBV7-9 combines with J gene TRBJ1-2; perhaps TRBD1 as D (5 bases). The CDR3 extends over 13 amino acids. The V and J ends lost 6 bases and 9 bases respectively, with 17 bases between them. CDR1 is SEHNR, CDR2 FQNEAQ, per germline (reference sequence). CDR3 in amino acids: CASSSPGFVRYTF. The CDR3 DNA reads TGTGCCAGCAGTTCCCCAGGGTTCGTGCGCTACACCTTC.

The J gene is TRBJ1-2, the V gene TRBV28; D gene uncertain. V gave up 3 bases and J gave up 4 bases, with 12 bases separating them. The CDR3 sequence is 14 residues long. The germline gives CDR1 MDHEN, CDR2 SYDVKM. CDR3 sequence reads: CASSLGLNPYGYTF. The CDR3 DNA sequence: TGTGCCAGCAGTTTGGGCCTGAATCCCTATGGCTACACCTTC.

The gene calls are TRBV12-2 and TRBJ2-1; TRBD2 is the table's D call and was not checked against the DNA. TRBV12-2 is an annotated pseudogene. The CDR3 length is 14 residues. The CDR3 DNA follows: TGTGCAAGTCGCTTACGCGGGACTTCCAATGAGCAGTTCTTC. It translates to CASRLRGTSNEQFF.

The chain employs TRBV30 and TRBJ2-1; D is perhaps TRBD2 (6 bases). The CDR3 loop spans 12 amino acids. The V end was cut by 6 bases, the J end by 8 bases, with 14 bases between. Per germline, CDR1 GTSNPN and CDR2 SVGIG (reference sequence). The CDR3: CACLGGNDEQFF. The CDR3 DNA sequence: TGTGCCTGCCTGGGCGGGAATGATGAGCAGTTCTTC. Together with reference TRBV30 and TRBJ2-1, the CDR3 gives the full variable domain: SQTIHQWPATLVQPVGSPLSLECTVEGTSNPNLYWYRQAAGRGLQLLFYSVGIGQISSEVPQNLSASRPQDRQFILSSKKLLLSDSGFYLCACLGGNDEQFFGPGTRLTVL.